This T cell receptor beta chain was obtained from a study of blood T cell repertoires in COVID-19. On the study more broadly: The analysed material was cDNA or gDNA that came from T cells, B-cell-depleted T cells, or PBMCs.

The germline V gene has CDR1 LNHDA and CDR2 SQIVND (reference sequence). Trimming cost V 4 bases and J 4 bases, with 7 bases left between them. The CDR3 consists of 12 residues. Only in-frame clones appear in the TCRdb table, and some are missing; sequencing was by immunoSEQ multiplex PCR. The table lists about 84,000 clones, 80% to 90% of them singletons. The rearrangement links TRBV19 to TRBJ1-2; the D is unclear. Material: peripheral blood. The clonotype was recovered from a woman of 80 years or more with acute or convalescent COVID-19. The CDR3 reads CASSTEIYGYTF. In DNA form, the CDR3 reads TGTGCCAGTAGTACCGAGATCTATGGCTACACCTTC.